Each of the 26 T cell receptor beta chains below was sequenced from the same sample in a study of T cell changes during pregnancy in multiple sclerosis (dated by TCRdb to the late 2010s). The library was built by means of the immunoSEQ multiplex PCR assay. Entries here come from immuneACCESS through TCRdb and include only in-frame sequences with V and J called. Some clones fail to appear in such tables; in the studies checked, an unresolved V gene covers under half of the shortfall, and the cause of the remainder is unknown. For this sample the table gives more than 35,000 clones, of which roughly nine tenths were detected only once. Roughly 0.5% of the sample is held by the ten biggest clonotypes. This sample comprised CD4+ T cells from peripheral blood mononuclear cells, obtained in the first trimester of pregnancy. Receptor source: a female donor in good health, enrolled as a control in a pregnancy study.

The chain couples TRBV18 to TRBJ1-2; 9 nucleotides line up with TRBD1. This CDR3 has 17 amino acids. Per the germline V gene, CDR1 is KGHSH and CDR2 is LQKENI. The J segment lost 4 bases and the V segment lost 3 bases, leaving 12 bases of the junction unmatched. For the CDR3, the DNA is TGTGCCAGCTCACCGGGGACAGGGTCCATATCTACCTATGGCTACACCTTC. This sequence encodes CASSPGTGSISTYGYTF.

CDR3 in DNA: TGTGCCAGCAGCCGCATAGCGGGGAGCCAAGAGACCCAGTACTTC. The encoded protein is CASSRIAGSQETQYF. V is TRBV7-2 and J is TRBJ2-5, with 8 bases identical to TRBD2. Germline assignment: CDR1 SGHTA and CDR2 FQGNSA. This CDR3 is 15 amino acids long. V trimming: 5 bases; J trimming: 1 base; junction bases outside the gene matches: 6.

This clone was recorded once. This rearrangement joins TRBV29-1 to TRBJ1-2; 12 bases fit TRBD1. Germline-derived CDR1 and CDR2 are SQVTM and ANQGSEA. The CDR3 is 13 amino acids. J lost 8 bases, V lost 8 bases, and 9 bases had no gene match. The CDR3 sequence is CSTKGQGAYGYTF. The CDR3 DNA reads TGCAGCACCAAGGGACAGGGGGCCTACGGCTACACCTTC.

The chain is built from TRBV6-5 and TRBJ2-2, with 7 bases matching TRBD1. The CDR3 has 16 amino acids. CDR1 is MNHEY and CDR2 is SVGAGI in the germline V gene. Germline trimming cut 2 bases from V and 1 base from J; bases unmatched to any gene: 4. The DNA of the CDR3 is TGTGCCAGCAGTTACGGGGACAGCCTGAACACCGGGGAGCTGTTTTTT. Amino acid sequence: CASSYGDSLNTGELFF.

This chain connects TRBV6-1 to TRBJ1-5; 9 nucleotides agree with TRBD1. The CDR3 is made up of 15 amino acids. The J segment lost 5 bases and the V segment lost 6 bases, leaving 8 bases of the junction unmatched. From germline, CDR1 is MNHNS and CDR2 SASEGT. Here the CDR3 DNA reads TGTGCCAGCAGGGACAGGGGTTGGACGGATCAGCCCCAGCATTTT. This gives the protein CASRDRGWTDQPQHF.

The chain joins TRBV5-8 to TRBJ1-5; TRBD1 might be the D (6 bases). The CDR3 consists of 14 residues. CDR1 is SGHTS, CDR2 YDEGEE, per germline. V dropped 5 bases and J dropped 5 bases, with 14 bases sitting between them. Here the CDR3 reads CASRGRGSDQPQHF. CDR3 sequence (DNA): TGTGCCAGCAGGGGCAGGGGAAGCGATCAGCCCCAGCATTTT.

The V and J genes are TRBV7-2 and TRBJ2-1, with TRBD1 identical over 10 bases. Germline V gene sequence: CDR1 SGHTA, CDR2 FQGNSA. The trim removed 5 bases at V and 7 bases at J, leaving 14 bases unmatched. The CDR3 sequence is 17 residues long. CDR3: CASSPSSGDRGKNEQFF. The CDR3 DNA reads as TGTGCCAGCAGCCCCTCGAGTGGGGACAGGGGAAAGAATGAGCAGTTCTTC.

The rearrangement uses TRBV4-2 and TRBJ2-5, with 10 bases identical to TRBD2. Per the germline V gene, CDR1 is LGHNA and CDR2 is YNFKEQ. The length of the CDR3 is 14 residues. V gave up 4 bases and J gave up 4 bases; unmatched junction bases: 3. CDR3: CASSPASGGETQYF. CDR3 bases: TGTGCCAGCAGCCCTGCTAGCGGGGGAGAGACCCAGTACTTC.

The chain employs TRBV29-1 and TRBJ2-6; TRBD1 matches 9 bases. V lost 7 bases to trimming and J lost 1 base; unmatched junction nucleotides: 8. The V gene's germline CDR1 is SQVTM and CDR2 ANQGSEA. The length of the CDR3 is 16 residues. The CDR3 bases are TGCAGCGCCGAAGGGACAGGGCCTTCTGGGGCCAACGTCCTGACTTTC. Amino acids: CSAEGTGPSGANVLTF.

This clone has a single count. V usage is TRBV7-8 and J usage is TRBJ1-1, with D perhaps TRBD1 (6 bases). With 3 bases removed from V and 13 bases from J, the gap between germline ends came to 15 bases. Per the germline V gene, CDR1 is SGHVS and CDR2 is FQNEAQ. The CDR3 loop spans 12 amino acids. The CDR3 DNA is TGTGCCAGCAGCTTTTCACAGGGTGGAGGTTTCTTT. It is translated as CASSFSQGGGFF.

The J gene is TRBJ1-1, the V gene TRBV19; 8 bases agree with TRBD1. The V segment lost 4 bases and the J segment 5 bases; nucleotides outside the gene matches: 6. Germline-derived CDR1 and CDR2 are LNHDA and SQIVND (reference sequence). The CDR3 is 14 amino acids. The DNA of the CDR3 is TGTGCCAGTAGTACCCGACAGGGGTGGACTGAAGCTTTCTTT. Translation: CASSTRQGWTEAFF.

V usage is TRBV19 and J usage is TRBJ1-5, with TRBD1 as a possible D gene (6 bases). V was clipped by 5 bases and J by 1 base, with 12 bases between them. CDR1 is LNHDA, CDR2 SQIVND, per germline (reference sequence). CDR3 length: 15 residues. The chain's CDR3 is CASSQGKRSNQPQHF. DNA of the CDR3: TGTGCCAGTAGTCAGGGGAAGCGGAGCAATCAGCCCCAGCATTTT.

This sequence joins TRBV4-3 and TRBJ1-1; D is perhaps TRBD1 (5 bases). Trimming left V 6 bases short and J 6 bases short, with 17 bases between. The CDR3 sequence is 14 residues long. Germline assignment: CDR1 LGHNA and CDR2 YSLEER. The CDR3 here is CASSWGRGSAEAFF. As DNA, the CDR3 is TGCGCCAGCAGTTGGGGTAGGGGATCTGCTGAAGCTTTCTTT.

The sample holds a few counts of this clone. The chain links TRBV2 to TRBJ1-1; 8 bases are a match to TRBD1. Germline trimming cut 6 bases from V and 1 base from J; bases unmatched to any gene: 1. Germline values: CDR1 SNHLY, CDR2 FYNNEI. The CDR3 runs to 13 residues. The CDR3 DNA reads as TGTGCCAGCAGCGGACAGGGGAACACTGAAGCTTTCTTT. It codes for CASSGQGNTEAFF.

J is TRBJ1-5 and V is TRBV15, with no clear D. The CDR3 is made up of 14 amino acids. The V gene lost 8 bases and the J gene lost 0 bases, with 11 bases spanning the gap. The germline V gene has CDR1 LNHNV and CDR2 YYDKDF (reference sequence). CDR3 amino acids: CATSIEVSNQPQHF. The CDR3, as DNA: TGTGCCACCTCGATAGAGGTTAGCAATCAGCCCCAGCATTTT.

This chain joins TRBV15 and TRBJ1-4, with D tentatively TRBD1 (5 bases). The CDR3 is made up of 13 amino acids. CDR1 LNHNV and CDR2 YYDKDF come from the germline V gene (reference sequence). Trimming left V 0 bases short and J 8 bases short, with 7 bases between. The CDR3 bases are TGTGCCACCAGCAGAGACAGGGAAGAAAAACTGTTTTTT. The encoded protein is CATSRDREEKLFF.

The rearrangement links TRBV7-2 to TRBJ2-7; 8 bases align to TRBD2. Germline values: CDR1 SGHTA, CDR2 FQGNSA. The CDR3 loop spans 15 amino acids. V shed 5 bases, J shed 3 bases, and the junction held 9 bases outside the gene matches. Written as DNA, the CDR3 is TGTGCCAGCAGCCCGGGTGGCGGGGGGTACTACGAGCAGTACTTC. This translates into CASSPGGGGYYEQYF.

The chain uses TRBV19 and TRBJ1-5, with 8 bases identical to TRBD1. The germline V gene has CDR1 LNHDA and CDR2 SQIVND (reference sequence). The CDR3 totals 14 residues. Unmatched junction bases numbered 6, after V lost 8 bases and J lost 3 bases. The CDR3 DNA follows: TGTGCCAGTCATACGGACAGGGTCAATCAGCCCCAGCATTTT. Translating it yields CASHTDRVNQPQHF.

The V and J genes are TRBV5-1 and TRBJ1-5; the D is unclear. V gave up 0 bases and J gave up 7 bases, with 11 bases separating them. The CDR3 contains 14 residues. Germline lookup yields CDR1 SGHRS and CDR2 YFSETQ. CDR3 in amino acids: CASSLEGGRQPQHF. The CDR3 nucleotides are TGCGCCAGCAGCTTGGAGGGAGGAAGACAGCCCCAGCATTTT.

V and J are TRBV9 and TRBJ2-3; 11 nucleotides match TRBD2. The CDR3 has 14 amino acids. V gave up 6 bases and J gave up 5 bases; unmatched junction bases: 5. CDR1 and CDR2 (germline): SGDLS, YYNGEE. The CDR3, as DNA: TGTGCCAGCAAGGGTAGCGGGGGGGGAGATACGCAGTATTTT. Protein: CASKGSGGGDTQYF.

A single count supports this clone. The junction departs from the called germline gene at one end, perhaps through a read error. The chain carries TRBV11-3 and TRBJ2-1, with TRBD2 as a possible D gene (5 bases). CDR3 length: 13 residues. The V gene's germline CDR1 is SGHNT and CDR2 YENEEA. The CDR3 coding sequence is TGTGCCAGCAGCCTACGAGGCAGCGGTGAGCGCGTCTTC. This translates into CASSLRGSGERVF.

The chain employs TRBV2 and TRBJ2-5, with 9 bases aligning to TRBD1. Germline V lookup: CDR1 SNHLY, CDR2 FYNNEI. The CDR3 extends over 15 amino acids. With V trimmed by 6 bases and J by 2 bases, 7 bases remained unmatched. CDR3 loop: CASRRQGVFQETQYF. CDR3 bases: TGTGCCAGCAGGAGACAGGGGGTGTTTCAAGAGACCCAGTACTTC.

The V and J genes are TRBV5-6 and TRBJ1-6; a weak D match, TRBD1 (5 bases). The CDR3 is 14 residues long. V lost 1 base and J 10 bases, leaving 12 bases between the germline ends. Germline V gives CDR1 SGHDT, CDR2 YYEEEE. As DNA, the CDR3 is TGTGCCAGCAGCTTGCCAGGGCTCCACTCACCCCTCCACTTT. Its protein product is CASSLPGLHSPLHF.

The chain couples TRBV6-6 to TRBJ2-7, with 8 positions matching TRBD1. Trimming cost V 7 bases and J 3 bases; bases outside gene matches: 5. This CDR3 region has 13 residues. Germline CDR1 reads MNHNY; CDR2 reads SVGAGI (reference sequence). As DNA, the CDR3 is TGTGCCAGCACCCCCGGGACAGGCTACGAGCAGTACTTC. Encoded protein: CASTPGTGYEQYF.

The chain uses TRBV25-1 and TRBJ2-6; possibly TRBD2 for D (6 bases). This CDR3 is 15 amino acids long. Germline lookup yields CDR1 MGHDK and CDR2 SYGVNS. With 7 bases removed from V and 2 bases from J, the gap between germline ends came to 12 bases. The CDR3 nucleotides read TGTGCCAGCACCATCGGGGGAACTGGGGCCAACGTCCTGACTTTC. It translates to CASTIGGTGANVLTF.

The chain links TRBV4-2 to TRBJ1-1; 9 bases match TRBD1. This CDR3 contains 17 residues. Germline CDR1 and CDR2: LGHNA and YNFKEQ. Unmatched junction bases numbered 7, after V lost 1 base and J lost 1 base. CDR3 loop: CASSQGSLGQGNTEAFF. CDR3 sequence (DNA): TGTGCCAGCAGCCAAGGCTCCTTGGGACAGGGGAACACTGAAGCTTTCTTT.